This entry features one T cell receptor beta chain sequence. V lost 5 bases and J lost 4; bases outside the gene matches: 10. In germline, CDR1 is MDHEN, CDR2 SYDVKM. CDR3 length: 17 amino acids. This sample stems from a study of cytomegalovirus exposure and HLA in healthy donors. This PCR relied on a set of 60 Vbeta primers and 13 Jbeta primers. Sequenced by immunoSEQ multiplex PCR; TCRdb stores in-frame clones only, minus some. The repertoire holds around 200,000 clones, with 80% to 85% as singletons. J is TRBJ2-7 and V is TRBV28; the match to TRBD2 covers 14 bases. The sequence derives from a woman between 40 and 55 years old in good health and CMV-seronegative. The sample consisted of PBMCs. This CDR3 reads CASSPYPGTSGRYEQYF. The CDR3 DNA follows: TGTGCCAGCAGTCCCTATCCCGGGACTAGCGGGAGATACGAGCAGTACTTC.